This T cell receptor (beta chain) was identified during a study of vaccination effects on CD4 cells after COVID-19. The overall study: Among convalescent patients, two provided samples 16 days and one week before vaccination.

Notes on this clone: Its antigen is unknown.

The CDR3 has 13 residues. V was cut by 8 bases and J by 6 bases, with 15 bases left in between. CDR1 and CDR2 (germline): LGHDT, YNNKEL (reference sequence). Researchers isolated CD4+ T cells once less than 13 days of culture had elapsed. Some clones are missing from TCRdb's copy, which holds only in-frame ones; the method was immunoSEQ multiplex PCR. This table holds 40,000 to 60,000 clones, around 70% found once. The TCR sequence derives from a human donor who had a prior SARS-CoV-2 infection. The chain employs TRBV3-1 (or the pseudogene TRBV3-2) and TRBJ2-3; tentatively, D is TRBD1 or TRBD2 (6 bases each). The source material was CD4+ T cells from PBMCs cultured without peptide, sampled before COVID-19 vaccination. The CDR3 nucleotides read TGTGCCAGCGGGGACCCGGGGGCCGATACGCAGTATTTT. Its protein product is CASGDPGADTQYF.